This is a list of T cell receptor beta chains from one sample in a study of T cells after yellow fever vaccination. TCRdb fed the 5' RACE reads into MiXCR, producing one record per CDR3 protein. The data contain 300,000 to 350,000 distinct CDR3 sequences, around 10% of them singletons. Sequenced material: CD4+ T cells sorted from PBMCs, taken 45 days after the yellow fever booster vaccination. The receptors stem from a man aged 18-30 years who received the YFV17D yellow fever vaccine. The CDR3 runs from the conserved cysteine through the conserved F or W. D genes are given only for firm matches. Only part of the rows carry a size: once, few, many, or a class if the clone is expanded.

J,V,D,size,CDR3,DNA
TRBJ2-7,TRBV5-6,TRBD1,many,CASTPADREGNEQYF,TGTGCCAGCACCCCGGCCGACAGGGAAGGAAACGAGCAGTACTTC
TRBJ2-3,TRBV29-1,NA,many,CSEGPVGTDTQYF,TGCAGCGAGGGGCCCGTTGGGACAGATACGCAGTATTTT
TRBJ2-6,TRBV5-1,NA,many,CASSLAPTSGANVLTF,TGCGCCAGCAGCTTGGCTCCGACTTCTGGGGCCAACGTCCTGACTTTC
TRBJ2-2,TRBV7-6,NA,NA,CASSLQTSGSGELFF,TGTGCCAGCAGCTTACAAACGTCGGGCTCCGGGGAGCTGTTTTTT
TRBJ2-5,TRBV29-1,NA,NA,CSVDDSGETQYF,TGCAGCGTTGACGACAGCGGGGAGACCCAGTACTTC
TRBJ1-3,TRBV20-1,NA,few,CSADSVAGNTIYF,TGCAGTGCCGACTCGGTAGCAGGAAACACCATATATTTT
TRBJ2-3,TRBV29-1,NA,NA,CSPRPGGTDTQYF,TGCAGCCCCCGCCCGGGGGGCACAGATACGCAGTATTTT
TRBJ1-1,TRBV30,NA,few,CAWSELGFSNTEAFF,TGTGCCTGGAGTGAGCTCGGGTTCTCGAACACTGAAGCTTTCTTT
TRBJ2-1,TRBV18,TRBD2,NA,CASSPGGGHNEQFF,TGTGCCAGCTCACCGGGCGGGGGGCACAATGAGCAGTTCTTC
TRBJ2-5,TRBV7-2,TRBD2,few,CASSSAAGGIETQYF,TGTGCCAGCAGCTCCGCGGCGGGGGGCATAGAGACCCAGTACTTC
TRBJ2-5,TRBV5-1,NA,few,CASGGHLQETQYF,TGCGCCAGCGGAGGACACCTACAAGAGACCCAGTACTTC
TRBJ2-3,TRBV27,NA,NA,CASGPNTGDTQYF,TGTGCCAGCGGTCCGAATACGGGAGATACGCAGTATTTT
TRBJ2-1,TRBV5-1,NA,NA,CASSLQGGPYNEQFF,TGCGCCAGCAGCCTGCAAGGGGGTCCCTACAATGAGCAGTTCTTC
TRBJ2-2,TRBV2,NA,many,CASTGNGELFF,TGTGCCAGCACTGGAAACGGGGAGCTGTTTTTT
TRBJ2-1,TRBV4-3,TRBD1,NA,CASSPTKGASNEQFF,TGCGCCAGCAGCCCTACTAAGGGGGCGTCCAATGAGCAGTTCTTC
TRBJ2-3,TRBV20-1,TRBD2,NA,CSARLAGDTQYF,TGCAGTGCCAGGCTAGCGGGGGATACGCAGTATTTT
TRBJ1-5,TRBV6-1,NA,NA,CASSEWGRPQHF,TGTGCCAGCAGTGAATGGGGAAGGCCCCAGCATTTT
TRBJ1-2,TRBV20-1,NA,NA,CSAVQSLGYGYTF,TGCAGTGCTGTACAGTCTTTGGGCTATGGCTACACCTTC
TRBJ2-5,TRBV6-2/TRBV6-3,NA,NA,CASSWDLRETQYF,TGTGCCAGCAGTTGGGACTTACGGGAGACCCAGTACTTC
TRBJ2-3,TRBV12-3/TRBV12-4,TRBD2,NA,CASSLFGLAGNTDTQYF,TGTGCCAGCAGTTTATTTGGACTAGCGGGGAACACAGATACGCAGTATTTT
TRBJ2-2,TRBV5-1,NA,few,CASIKGEVRTNTGELFF,TGCGCCAGCATAAAAGGGGAAGTCCGAACGAACACCGGGGAGCTGTTTTTT
TRBJ1-1,TRBV12-3/TRBV12-4,NA,many,CASSFSPNTEAFF,TGTGCCAGCAGTTTCAGTCCGAACACTGAAGCTTTCTTT
TRBJ2-5,TRBV12-3/TRBV12-4,TRBD2,few,CASSRTSGGPVEETQYF,TGTGCCAGCAGTCGGACTAGCGGGGGACCAGTGGAAGAGACCCAGTACTTC
TRBJ2-3,TRBV9,TRBD2,once,CASRSPGLATDTQYF,TGTGCCAGCAGATCCCCGGGACTAGCAACAGATACGCAGTATTTT
TRBJ2-3,TRBV15,NA,NA,CATSRKHADTQYF,TGTGCCACCAGCAGAAAACATGCAGATACGCAGTATTTT
TRBJ1-1,TRBV20-1,NA,NA,CSASTPGTLNTEAFF,TGCAGTGCTAGTACCCCGGGCACGTTGAACACTGAAGCTTTCTTT
TRBJ1-5,TRBV24-1,NA,few,CATSDPDQPQHF,TGTGCCACCAGTGATCCCGATCAGCCCCAGCATTTT
TRBJ2-3,TRBV11-2,NA,few,CASSLGSELGTDTQYF,TGTGCCAGCAGCTTAGGTTCAGAGCTGGGTACAGATACGCAGTATTTT
TRBJ2-1,TRBV27,TRBD1,many,CASSLSDRGLNEQFF,TGTGCCAGCAGTTTATCGGACAGGGGACTAAATGAGCAGTTCTTC
TRBJ2-1,TRBV3-1,NA,few,CASSQEGGSNEQFF,TGTGCCAGCAGCCAAGAGGGGGGATCCAATGAGCAGTTCTTC
TRBJ1-1,TRBV18,TRBD1,NA,CASSPTTGAEAFF,TGTGCCAGCTCACCAACGACAGGGGCTGAAGCTTTCTTT
TRBJ1-1,TRBV2,NA,few,CASSVEDLPRTEAFF,TGTGCCAGCAGTGTGGAGGACCTTCCGAGGACTGAAGCTTTCTTT
TRBJ1-2,TRBV5-1,NA,NA,CASSLDPGSWTNYGYTF,TGCGCCAGCAGCTTGGATCCGGGATCCTGGACTAACTATGGCTACACCTTC
TRBJ2-3,TRBV5-5,TRBD2,NA,CASSLLVAGGDTQYF,TGTGCCAGCAGCTTGTTGGTAGCGGGGGGAGATACGCAGTATTTT
TRBJ2-3,TRBV5-1,NA,many,CASSIRGSTDTQYF,TGCGCCAGCAGCATTCGGGGGAGCACAGATACGCAGTATTTT
TRBJ1-6,TRBV7-2,NA,NA,CASGAWGRTNSPLHF,TGTGCCAGCGGGGCTTGGGGCAGAACTAATTCACCCCTCCACTTT
TRBJ1-4,TRBV10-3,NA,NA,CATGGRQPEEKLFF,TGTGCCACCGGCGGTCGACAGCCCGAAGAAAAACTGTTTTTT
TRBJ2-2,TRBV19,NA,NA,CASRPMGRDTGELFF,TGTGCCAGTAGGCCGATGGGACGCGACACCGGGGAGCTGTTTTTT
TRBJ2-5,TRBV11-3,NA,many,CASSLRPGETQYF,TGTGCCAGCAGCTTACGCCCTGGGGAGACCCAGTACTTC
TRBJ2-5,TRBV7-3,NA,few,CASSFGPRETQYF,TGTGCCAGCAGCTTCGGTCCGCGGGAGACCCAGTACTTC
TRBJ1-1,TRBV11-2,NA,many,CASSLVAGITEAFF,TGTGCCAGCAGCTTAGTCGCGGGGATCACTGAAGCTTTCTTT
TRBJ2-1,TRBV2,NA,few,CASLTGVLYNEQFF,TGTGCCAGCCTAACGGGGGTTCTCTACAATGAGCAGTTCTTC
TRBJ2-2,TRBV18,NA,NA,CASSPREFLTGELFF,TGTGCCAGCTCACCACGAGAGTTCCTCACCGGGGAGCTGTTTTTT
TRBJ2-6,TRBV11-2,NA,NA,CASSPRSGLGLSGANVLTF,TGTGCCAGCAGCCCAAGGTCAGGGTTAGGCCTCTCTGGGGCCAACGTCCTGACTTTC
TRBJ1-1,TRBV5-6,TRBD1,few,CASSSPGQGNTEAFF,TGTGCCAGCAGCTCCCCGGGACAGGGGAACACTGAAGCTTTCTTT
TRBJ2-5,TRBV7-9,NA,NA,CASSPPLETEETQYF,TGTGCCAGCAGCCCGCCGCTAGAGACAGAAGAGACCCAGTACTTC
TRBJ1-1,TRBV20-1,NA,NA,CSAAAEYRILRGGTEAFF,TGCAGTGCCGCCGCCGAGTACAGAATCTTGCGGGGAGGGACTGAAGCTTTCTTT
TRBJ2-3,TRBV11-2,TRBD2,few,CASSWTSGSTDTQYF,TGTGCCAGCAGTTGGACTAGCGGGAGCACAGATACGCAGTATTTT
TRBJ2-5,TRBV19,NA,many,CATQGNEVQETQYF,TGTGCCACCCAGGGGAACGAGGTCCAAGAGACCCAGTACTTC